This T cell receptor (beta chain) was retrieved from a study of T cell repertoires in cytomegalovirus infection. Overall study: Public TCR beta signatures indicated both CMV infection and matching HLA type. Overall study results and limits: Summed public TCR beta family frequency identified CMV carriers bearing the relevant HLA. Clonotype analysis showed dominance of the ex vivo response by HLA-C-restricted CMV-specific TCR beta clonotypes.

Per germline, CDR1 MNHNY and CDR2 SVGAGI (reference sequence). The CDR3 is 18 residues long. TCRdb re-analysed the reads in MiXCR, keeping a single row per CDR3 protein. The sample contains 230,000 or so distinct CDR3 sequences, about 15% of which appear only once. As to this clonotype: What it recognizes is unknown. This could be a read error, since a much larger clone is one nucleotide away.

Sample: CD8+ T cells from PBMCs. The chain joins TRBV6-6 to TRBJ2-3; 8 bases fit TRBD2. This TCR was recovered from a human donor in good health (CMV status not recorded). Some clones in this sample may be carry-over from other donors' samples. The CDR3 DNA follows: TGTGCCAGCAGTTACACTCACCTTAGCGGGGAGAGCACAGATACGGAGTATTTT. Translated, it gives CASSYTHLSGESTDTEYF.